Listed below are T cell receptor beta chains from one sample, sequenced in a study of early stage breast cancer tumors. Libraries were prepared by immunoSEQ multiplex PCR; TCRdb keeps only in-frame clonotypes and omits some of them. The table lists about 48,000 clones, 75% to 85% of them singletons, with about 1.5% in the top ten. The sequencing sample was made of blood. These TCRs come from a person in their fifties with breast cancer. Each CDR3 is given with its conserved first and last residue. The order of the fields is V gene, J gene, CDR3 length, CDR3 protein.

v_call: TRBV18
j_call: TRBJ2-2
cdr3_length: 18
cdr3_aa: CASSPSPQGMASTGELFF

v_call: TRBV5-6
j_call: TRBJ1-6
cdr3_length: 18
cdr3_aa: CATRNQRDGLLGGSPLHF

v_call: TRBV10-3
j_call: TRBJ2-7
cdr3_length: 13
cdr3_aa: CAISGGDSSKQYF

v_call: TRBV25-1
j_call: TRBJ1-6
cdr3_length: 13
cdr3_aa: CASSGTGYSPLHF

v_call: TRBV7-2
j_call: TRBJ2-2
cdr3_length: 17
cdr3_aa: CASRAISGTGVPGELFF

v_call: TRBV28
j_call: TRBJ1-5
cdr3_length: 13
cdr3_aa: CASSTGINQPQHF

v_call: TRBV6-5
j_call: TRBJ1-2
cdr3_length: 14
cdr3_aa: CASSYRQGGDGYTF

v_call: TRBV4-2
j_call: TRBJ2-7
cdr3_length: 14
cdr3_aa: CASSLSTSAYEQYF

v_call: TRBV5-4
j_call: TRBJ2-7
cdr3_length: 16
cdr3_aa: CASSDARLAGTAEQYF

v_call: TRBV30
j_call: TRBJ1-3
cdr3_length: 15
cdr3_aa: CAWTYWGNSGNTIYF

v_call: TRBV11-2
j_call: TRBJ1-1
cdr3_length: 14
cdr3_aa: CASSLRAENTEAFF

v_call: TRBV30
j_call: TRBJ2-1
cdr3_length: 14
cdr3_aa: CAWKGGGGLNEQFF

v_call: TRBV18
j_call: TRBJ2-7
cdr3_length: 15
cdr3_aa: CASSPPGQGSYEQYF

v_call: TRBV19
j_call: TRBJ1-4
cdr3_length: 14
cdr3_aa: CASSPRRESEKLFF

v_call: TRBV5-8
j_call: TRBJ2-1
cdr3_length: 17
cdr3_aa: CASSPLGLAGPYNEQFF

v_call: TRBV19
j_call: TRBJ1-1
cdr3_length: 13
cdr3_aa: CASSIPRYTEAFF